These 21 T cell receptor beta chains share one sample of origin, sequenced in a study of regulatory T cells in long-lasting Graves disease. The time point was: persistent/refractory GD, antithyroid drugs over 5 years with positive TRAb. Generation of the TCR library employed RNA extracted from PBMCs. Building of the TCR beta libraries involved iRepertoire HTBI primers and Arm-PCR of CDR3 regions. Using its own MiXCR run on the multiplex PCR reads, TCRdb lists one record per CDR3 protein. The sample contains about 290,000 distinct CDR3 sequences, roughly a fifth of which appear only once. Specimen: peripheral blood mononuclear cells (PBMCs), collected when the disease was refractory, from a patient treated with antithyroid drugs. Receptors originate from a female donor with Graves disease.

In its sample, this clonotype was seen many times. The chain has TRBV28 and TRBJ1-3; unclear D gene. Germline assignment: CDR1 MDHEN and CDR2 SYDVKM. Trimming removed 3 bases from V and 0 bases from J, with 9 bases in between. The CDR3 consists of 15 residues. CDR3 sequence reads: CASSFGSGSGNTIYF. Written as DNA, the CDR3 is TGTGCCAGCAGTTTCGGTAGCGGCTCTGGAAACACCATATATTTT.

DNA for the CDR3: TGTGCCAGCAGCCAAGAATGTCGGACAATCTATAGCAATCAGCCCCAGCATTTT. It specifies CASSQECRTIYSNQPQHF. The V and J genes are TRBV14 and TRBJ1-5, with D tentatively TRBD1 (5 bases). Germline values: CDR1 SGHDN, CDR2 FVKESK. V was shortened by 0 bases and J by 0 bases, with 15 bases between the two germline ends. The CDR3 totals 18 residues. The variable domain in full, completed from reference TRBV14 and TRBJ1-5, reads EAGVTQFPSHSVIEKGQTVTLRCDPISGHDNLYWYRRVMGKEIKFLLHFVKESKQDESGMPNNRFLAERTGGTYSTLKVQPAELEDSGVYFCASSQECRTIYSNQPQHFGDGTRLSIL.

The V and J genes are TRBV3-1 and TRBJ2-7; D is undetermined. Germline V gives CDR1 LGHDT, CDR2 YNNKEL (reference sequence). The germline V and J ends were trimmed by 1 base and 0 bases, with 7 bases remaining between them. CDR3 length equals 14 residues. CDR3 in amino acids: CASSQVTASYEQYF. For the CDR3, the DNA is TGTGCCAGCAGCCAAGTTACGGCCTCCTACGAGCAGTACTTC.

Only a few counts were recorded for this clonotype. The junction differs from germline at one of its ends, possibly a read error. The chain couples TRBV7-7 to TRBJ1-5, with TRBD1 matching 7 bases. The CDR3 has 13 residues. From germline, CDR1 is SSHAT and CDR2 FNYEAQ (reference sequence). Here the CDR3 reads CASSGGTDQPQHF. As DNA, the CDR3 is TGTGCTAGCAGCGGGGGGACAGATCAGCCCCAGCATTTT.

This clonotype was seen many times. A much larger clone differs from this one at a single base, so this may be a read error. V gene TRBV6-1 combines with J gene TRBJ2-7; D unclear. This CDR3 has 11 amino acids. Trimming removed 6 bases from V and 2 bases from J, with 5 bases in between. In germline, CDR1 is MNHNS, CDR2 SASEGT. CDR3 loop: CASRVAYEQYF. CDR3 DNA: TGTGCCAGCAGAGTAGCCTACGAGCAGTACTTC.

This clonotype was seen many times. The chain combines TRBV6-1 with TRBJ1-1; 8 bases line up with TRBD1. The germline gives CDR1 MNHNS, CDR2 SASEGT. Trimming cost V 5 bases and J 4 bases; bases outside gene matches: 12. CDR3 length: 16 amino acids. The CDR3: CASSPLATTGGTEAFF. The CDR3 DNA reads TGTGCCAGCAGTCCCCTCGCAACTACAGGGGGCACTGAAGCTTTCTTT.

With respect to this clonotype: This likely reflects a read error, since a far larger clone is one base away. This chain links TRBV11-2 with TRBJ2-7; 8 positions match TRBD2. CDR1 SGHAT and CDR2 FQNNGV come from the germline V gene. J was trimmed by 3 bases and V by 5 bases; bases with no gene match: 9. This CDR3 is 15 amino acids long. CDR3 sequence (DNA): TGTGCCAGCAGCCTAGCAAGCGGGAGCTTCTACGAGCAGTACTTC. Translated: CASSLASGSFYEQYF.

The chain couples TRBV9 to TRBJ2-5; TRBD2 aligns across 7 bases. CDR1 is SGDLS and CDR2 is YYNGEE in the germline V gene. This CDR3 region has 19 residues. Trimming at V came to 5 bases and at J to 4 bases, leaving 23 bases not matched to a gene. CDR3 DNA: TGTGCCAGCAGTGACACCCAGTCTCGGCGGGAGTTCGTACGAGAGACCCAGTACTTC. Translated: CASSDTQSRREFVRETQYF.

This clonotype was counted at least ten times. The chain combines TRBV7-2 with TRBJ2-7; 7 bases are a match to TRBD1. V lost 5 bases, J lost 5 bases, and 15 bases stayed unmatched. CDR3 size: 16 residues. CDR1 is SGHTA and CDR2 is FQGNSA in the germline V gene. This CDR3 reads CASSLDHPTGHDEQYF. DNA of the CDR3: TGTGCCAGCAGCCTAGACCATCCGACAGGGCACGACGAGCAGTACTTC. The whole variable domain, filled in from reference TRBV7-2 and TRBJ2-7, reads GAGVSQSPSNKVTEKGKDVELRCDPISGHTALYWYRQSLGQGLEFLIYFQGNSAPDKSGLPSDRFSAERTGGSVSTLTIQRTQQEDSAVYLCASSLDHPTGHDEQYFGPGTRLTVT.

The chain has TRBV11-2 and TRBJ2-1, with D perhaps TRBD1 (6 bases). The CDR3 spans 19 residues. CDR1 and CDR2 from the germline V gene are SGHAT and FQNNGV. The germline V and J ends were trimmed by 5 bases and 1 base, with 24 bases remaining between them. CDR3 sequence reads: CASSPRGCPRVGSYNEQFF. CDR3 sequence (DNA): TGTGCCAGCAGCCCAAGGGGGTGTCCCAGAGTTGGGTCCTACAATGAGCAGTTCTTC.

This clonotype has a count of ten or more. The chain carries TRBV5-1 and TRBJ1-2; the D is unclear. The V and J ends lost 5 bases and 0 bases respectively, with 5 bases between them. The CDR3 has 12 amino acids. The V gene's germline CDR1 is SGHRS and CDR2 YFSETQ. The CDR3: CASSMANYGYTF. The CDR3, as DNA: TGCGCCAGCAGTATGGCTAACTATGGCTACACCTTC.

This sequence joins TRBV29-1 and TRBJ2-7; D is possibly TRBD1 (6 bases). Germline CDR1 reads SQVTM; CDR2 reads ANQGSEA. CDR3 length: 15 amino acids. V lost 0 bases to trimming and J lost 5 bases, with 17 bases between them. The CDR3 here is CSVEDRGRGLDEQYF. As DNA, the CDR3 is TGCAGCGTTGAAGATCGTGGCAGGGGTTTAGACGAGCAGTACTTC.

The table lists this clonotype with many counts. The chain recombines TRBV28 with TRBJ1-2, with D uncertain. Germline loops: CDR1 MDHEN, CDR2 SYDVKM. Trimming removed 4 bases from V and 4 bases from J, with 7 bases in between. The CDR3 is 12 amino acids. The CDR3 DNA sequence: TGTGCCAGCAGTTCCGGGATCTATGGCTACACCTTC. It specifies CASSSGIYGYTF.

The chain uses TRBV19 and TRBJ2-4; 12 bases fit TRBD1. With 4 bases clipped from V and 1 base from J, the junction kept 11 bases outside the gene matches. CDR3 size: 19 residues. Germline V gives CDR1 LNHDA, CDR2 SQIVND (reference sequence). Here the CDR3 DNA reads TGTGCCAGTAGTACCGGGACAGGGGGCGTATATTCTGCCAAAAACATTCAGTACTTC. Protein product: CASSTGTGGVYSAKNIQYF.

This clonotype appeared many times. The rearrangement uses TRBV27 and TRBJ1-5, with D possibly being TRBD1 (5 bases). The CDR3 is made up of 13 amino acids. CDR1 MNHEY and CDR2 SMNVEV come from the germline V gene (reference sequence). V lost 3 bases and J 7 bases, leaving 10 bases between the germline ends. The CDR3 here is CASSFEGRQPQHF. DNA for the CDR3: TGTGCCAGCAGTTTCGAGGGGCGCCAGCCCCAGCATTTT.

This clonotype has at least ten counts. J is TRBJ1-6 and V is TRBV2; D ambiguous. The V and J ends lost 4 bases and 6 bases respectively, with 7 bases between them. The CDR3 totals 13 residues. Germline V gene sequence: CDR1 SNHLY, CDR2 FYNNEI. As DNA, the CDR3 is TGTGCCAGCAGTGTACAGAGTAATTCACCCCTCCACTTT. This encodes CASSVQSNSPLHF.

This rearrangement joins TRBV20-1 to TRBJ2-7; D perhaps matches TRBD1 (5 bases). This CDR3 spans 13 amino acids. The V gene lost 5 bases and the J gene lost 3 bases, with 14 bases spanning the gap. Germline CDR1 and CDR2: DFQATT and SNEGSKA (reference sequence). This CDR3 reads CSASQGNGYEQYF. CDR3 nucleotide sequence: TGCAGTGCTTCCCAGGGTAACGGCTACGAGCAGTACTTC.

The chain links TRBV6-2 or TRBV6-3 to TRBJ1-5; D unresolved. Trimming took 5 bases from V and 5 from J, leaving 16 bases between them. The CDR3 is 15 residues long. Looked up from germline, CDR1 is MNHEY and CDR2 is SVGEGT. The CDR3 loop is CASSVMGREDQPQHF. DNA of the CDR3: TGTGCCAGCAGTGTGATGGGTAGGGAGGATCAGCCCCAGCATTTT.

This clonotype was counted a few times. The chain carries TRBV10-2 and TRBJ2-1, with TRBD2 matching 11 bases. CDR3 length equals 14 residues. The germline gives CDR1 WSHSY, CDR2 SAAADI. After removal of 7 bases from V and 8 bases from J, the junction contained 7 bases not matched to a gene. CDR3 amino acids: CASIASGRTDEQFF. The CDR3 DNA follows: TGCGCCAGCATCGCTAGCGGGAGGACGGATGAGCAGTTCTTC.

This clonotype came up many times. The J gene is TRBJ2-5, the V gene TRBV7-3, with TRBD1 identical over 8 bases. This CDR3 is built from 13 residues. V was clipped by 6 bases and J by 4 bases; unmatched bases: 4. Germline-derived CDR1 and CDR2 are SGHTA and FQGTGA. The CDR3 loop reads CASSFDRGETQYF. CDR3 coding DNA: TGTGCCAGCAGTTTTGACAGGGGAGAGACCCAGTACTTC.

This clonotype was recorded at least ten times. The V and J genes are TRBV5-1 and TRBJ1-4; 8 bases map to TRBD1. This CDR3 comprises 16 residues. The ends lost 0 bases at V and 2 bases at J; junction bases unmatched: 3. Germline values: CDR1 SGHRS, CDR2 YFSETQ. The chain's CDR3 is CASSLDGQGTNEKLFF. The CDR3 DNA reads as TGCGCCAGCAGCTTGGATGGACAGGGCACTAATGAAAAACTGTTTTTT.